This TCR beta chain was sequenced in a study of blood T cell repertoires in COVID-19. For the study at large: Acute and convalescent COVID-19 samples came from the United States, Italy and Spain. From T cells, B-cell-depleted T cells, or PBMCs came the material, which was cDNA or gDNA.

Profiled with immunoSEQ multiplex PCR; TCRdb holds only in-frame clones, not every one. The table records more than 250,000 clones, around 82% of them present only once. In germline, CDR1 is SGHVS, CDR2 FQNEAQ. The CDR3 runs to 13 residues. The ends were cut back, 5 bases at V and 5 bases at J, with 12 bases in the middle. This sequence joins TRBV7-8 and TRBJ2-5; D unclear. The sequencing sample was made of peripheral blood. This clonotype was obtained from a human donor in a cohort sampled during active COVID-19. DNA for the CDR3: TGTGCCAGCAGCCCCTTCGCCGGGGAGACCCAGTACTTC. It translates to CASSPFAGETQYF.